These 25 T cell receptor beta chains originate from one sample sequenced in a study of blood T cell repertoires in COVID-19. Data came from immunoSEQ multiplex PCR; TCRdb stores just in-frame clones and leaves some out. Of roughly 150,000 clones detected, about 83% appear once; the ten largest clones hold less than 3.5%. The sequenced material came from peripheral blood. The receptors originated from a woman aged 80 or older with COVID-19, enrolled during active disease.

Written as DNA, the CDR3 is TGCAGTGCTAGTGTAGGACTAGCGGGAGGGCTAAGCCCCTCCGGGCAGTACTTC. Translating gives CSASVGLAGGLSPSGQYF. V usage is TRBV20-1 and J usage is TRBJ2-7, with 15 positions matching TRBD2. Germline V gene sequence: CDR1 DFQATT, CDR2 SNEGSKA (reference sequence). The CDR3 has 18 amino acids. The V and J ends lost 3 bases and 9 bases, in that order; junction bases with no gene match: 18.

The chain has TRBV5-1 and TRBJ2-1, with 11 positions matching TRBD2. This CDR3 comprises 16 residues. Germline V CDR1 and CDR2: SGHRS, YFSETQ. Germline trimming cut 4 bases from V and 6 bases from J; bases unmatched to any gene: 9. This chain's CDR3 is CASSPGWGTSGNEQFF. CDR3 nucleotides: TGCGCCAGCAGCCCCGGTTGGGGGACTAGCGGCAATGAGCAGTTCTTC. The whole variable domain, filled in from reference TRBV5-1 and TRBJ2-1, reads KAGVTQTPRYLIKTRGQQVTLSCSPISGHRSVSWYQQTPGQGLQFLFEYFSETQRNKGNFPGRFSGRQFSNSRSEMNVSTLELGDSALYLCASSPGWGTSGNEQFFGPGTRLTVL.

The chain is built from TRBV27 and TRBJ1-2; tentative D call: TRBD1 (6 bases). With 10 bases removed from V and 4 bases from J, the gap between germline ends came to 16 bases. Germline-derived CDR1 and CDR2 are MNHEY and SMNVEV (reference sequence). This CDR3 region has 13 residues. The CDR3 DNA reads TGTGCCACCCGCCCGACAGGATCCTATGGCTACACCTTC. Translating gives CATRPTGSYGYTF.

The chain joins TRBV30 to TRBJ1-4, with D possibly being TRBD1 (6 bases). V shed 0 bases and J shed 6 bases, with 8 bases lying between them. The germline gives CDR1 GTSNPN, CDR2 SVGIG (reference sequence). The CDR3 is made up of 13 amino acids. The CDR3 coding sequence is TGTGCCTGGAGTGTGGGGGCCGATGAAAAACTGTTTTTT. It translates to CAWSVGADEKLFF.

The rearrangement links TRBV4-2 to TRBJ1-1; 7 positions match TRBD1. The CDR3 loop spans 15 amino acids. V gave up 6 bases and J gave up 1 base; unmatched junction bases: 8. Germline lookup yields CDR1 LGHNA and CDR2 YNFKEQ. CDR3 sequence reads: CASSEPGTENTEAFF. The CDR3 DNA reads TGTGCCAGCAGTGAACCTGGGACAGAGAACACTGAAGCTTTCTTT.

The chain uses TRBV27 and TRBJ2-2; D perhaps matches TRBD1 (6 bases). CDR3 length: 15 residues. With 3 bases removed from V and 4 bases from J, the gap between germline ends came to 12 bases. From germline, CDR1 is MNHEY and CDR2 SMNVEV (reference sequence). In DNA form, the CDR3 reads TGTGCCAGCAGTTTTAACAGGGTTGGCACCGGGGAGCTGTTTTTT. Residues: CASSFNRVGTGELFF.

This clone is a singleton in its sample. V and J are TRBV18 and TRBJ1-5; D is uncertain. Germline V gene sequence: CDR1 KGHSH, CDR2 LQKENI. Trimming pared 2 bases from V and 6 bases from J, leaving 11 bases between. The CDR3 is made up of 14 amino acids. This chain's CDR3 is CASSPGFGLQPQHF. In DNA, the CDR3 is TGTGCCAGCTCACCAGGGTTTGGGCTTCAGCCCCAGCATTTT.

This clone was seen a single time. The chain carries TRBV5-1 and TRBJ2-5, with 9 bases matching TRBD1. Germline V CDR1 and CDR2: SGHRS, YFSETQ. The CDR3 spans 15 residues. J was trimmed by 2 bases and V by 4 bases; bases with no gene match: 6. CDR3 nucleotide sequence: TGCGCCAGCAGCCTCCTCGGGACAGGGCAAGAGACCCAGTACTTC. Its translation is CASSLLGTGQETQYF.

This clone was observed a few times. V gene TRBV6-4 combines with J gene TRBJ1-2, with TRBD1 matching 10 bases. This CDR3 has 13 amino acids. V dropped 6 bases and J dropped 7; count of bases not matched to a gene: 5. CDR1 and CDR2 (germline): MRHNA, SNTAGT. The CDR3 is CASSGQGGGGYTF. CDR3 bases: TGTGCCAGCAGCGGACAGGGGGGAGGTGGCTACACCTTC.

This clone has a single count. The rearrangement joins TRBV2 to TRBJ1-1, with 7 bases fitting TRBD1. The CDR3 length is 15 residues. V lost 6 bases, J lost 0 bases, and 7 bases stayed unmatched. CDR1 is SNHLY and CDR2 is FYNNEI in the germline V gene. The CDR3 DNA reads TGTGCCAGCAGGCACCGGACAGGTATGAACACTGAAGCTTTCTTT. Translation gives CASRHRTGMNTEAFF.

This clone was detected only a few times. The V gene is TRBV19, the J gene TRBJ1-5, with D maybe TRBD1 (5 bases). The CDR3 totals 18 residues. V was clipped by 2 bases and J by 0 bases, with 17 bases between them. Germline V gives CDR1 LNHDA, CDR2 SQIVND (reference sequence). The CDR3 bases are TGTGCCAGTAGTATAAACATCAGGGTGGCATATAGCAATCAGCCCCAGCATTTT. This codes for CASSINIRVAYSNQPQHF.

V gene TRBV18 combines with J gene TRBJ2-1; 7 nucleotides align to TRBD2. V shed 0 bases, J shed 10 bases, and the junction held 9 bases outside the gene matches. CDR1 and CDR2 from the germline V gene are KGHSH and LQKENI. CDR3 length: 15 residues. CDR3 in DNA: TGTGCCAGCTCACCACCGTCTAGCGGCCGACGGGAGCAGTTCTTC. Translated, it gives CASSPPSSGRREQFF. Combining the CDR3 with reference TRBV18 and TRBJ2-1 gives the whole variable domain NAGVMQNPRHLVRRRGQEARLRCSPMKGHSHVYWYRQLPEEGLKFMVYLQKENIIDESGMPKERFSAEFPKEGPSILRIQQVVRGDSAAYFCASSPPSSGRREQFFGPGTRLTVL.

This chain connects TRBV18 to TRBJ2-7, with 8 bases matching TRBD1. Trimming removed 0 bases from V and 2 bases from J; junction bases left unmatched: 3. CDR1 is KGHSH and CDR2 is LQKENI in the germline V gene. The CDR3 extends over 15 amino acids. DNA for the CDR3: TGTGCCAGCTCACCACCGGTGACAGGGGCCTACGAGCAGTACTTC. It translates to CASSPPVTGAYEQYF.

This clone appeared a single time. The CDR3 sequence is CASSLVGTGWANEKLFF. For the CDR3, the DNA is TGTGCCAGCAGCTTAGTTGGGACAGGCTGGGCGAATGAAAAACTGTTTTTT. The chain combines TRBV7-2 with TRBJ1-4; 8 bases map to TRBD1. Per the germline V gene, CDR1 is SGHTA and CDR2 is FQGNSA. The CDR3 length is 17 residues. V trimming: 1 base; J trimming: 5 bases; junction bases outside the gene matches: 9. The whole variable domain, filled in from reference TRBV7-2 and TRBJ1-4, reads GAGVSQSPSNKVTEKGKDVELRCDPISGHTALYWYRQSLGQGLEFLIYFQGNSAPDKSGLPSDRFSAERTGGSVSTLTIQRTQQEDSAVYLCASSLVGTGWANEKLFFGSGTQLSVL.

The J gene is TRBJ1-2, the V gene TRBV18, with D tentatively TRBD1 (6 bases). This CDR3 is 15 amino acids long. Germline-derived CDR1 and CDR2 are KGHSH and LQKENI. V was shortened by 2 bases and J by 4 bases, with 14 bases between the two germline ends. The CDR3 DNA follows: TGTGCCAGCTCACCATCGAGGCAGGGGCCCTATGGCTACACCTTC. It codes for CASSPSRQGPYGYTF.

The V call is TRBV18, the J call TRBJ1-1; no definite D call. V dropped 0 bases and J dropped 5 bases, with 16 bases sitting between them. Germline assignment: CDR1 KGHSH and CDR2 LQKENI. The CDR3 spans 16 residues. The CDR3 bases are TGTGCCAGCTCACCACCTAGCCGAGTTTTAGGAACTGAAGCTTTCTTT. This sequence encodes CASSPPSRVLGTEAFF. Supplemented by reference TRBV18 and TRBJ1-1, the full variable domain reads NAGVMQNPRHLVRRRGQEARLRCSPMKGHSHVYWYRQLPEEGLKFMVYLQKENIIDESGMPKERFSAEFPKEGPSILRIQQVVRGDSAAYFCASSPPSRVLGTEAFFGQGTRLTVV.

The chain links TRBV7-3 to TRBJ1-1, with D possibly matching TRBD1 (6 bases). CDR1 SGHTA and CDR2 FQGTGA come from the germline V gene. The CDR3 is 15 amino acids. Deletions cut 5 bases from V and 2 bases from J, with 15 bases between. CDR3 in amino acids: CASSTLQGHNTEAFF. CDR3 bases: TGTGCCAGCAGCACGCTACAGGGACACAACACTGAAGCTTTCTTT. Variable domain in full (rest from reference TRBV7-3 and TRBJ1-1): GAGVSQTPSNKVTEKGKYVELRCDPISGHTALYWYRQSLGQGPEFLIYFQGTGAADDSGLPNDRFFAVRPEGSVSTLKIQRTERGDSAVYLCASSTLQGHNTEAFFGQGTRLTVV.

The genes are TRBV9 and TRBJ1-1, with 8 bases aligning to TRBD1. The CDR3 runs to 15 residues. V dropped 4 bases and J dropped 4; count of bases not matched to a gene: 9. The germline gives CDR1 SGDLS, CDR2 YYNGEE. The CDR3 is CASSPRTGTSTEAFF. For the CDR3, the DNA is TGTGCCAGCAGCCCCCGGACAGGGACCAGCACTGAAGCTTTCTTT.

This chain uses TRBV5-4 with TRBJ2-1; D unclear. The length of the CDR3 is 14 residues. V shed 2 bases and J shed 6 bases, with 12 bases lying between them. The germline gives CDR1 SGHNT, CDR2 YYREEE (reference sequence). The CDR3 nucleotides read TGTGCCAGCAGCTTAGGCGACTTCTTCAATGAGCAGTTCTTC. As protein: CASSLGDFFNEQFF.

The rearrangement joins TRBV6-2 or TRBV6-3 to TRBJ2-2; perhaps TRBD1 as D (6 bases). Trimming cost V 5 bases and J 7 bases, with 20 bases left between them. Per germline, CDR1 MNHEY and CDR2 SVGEGT. The CDR3 is 16 amino acids. The chain's CDR3 is CASSRTWAGDVGELFF. In DNA form, the CDR3 reads TGTGCCAGCAGTCGAACGTGGGCAGGGGATGTCGGGGAGCTGTTTTTT.

The chain has TRBV5-1 and TRBJ2-1, with D unresolved. The V end was cut by 3 bases, the J end by 6 bases, with 10 bases between. The germline CDR1 and CDR2 sequences are SGHRS and YFSETQ. CDR3 length: 13 residues. This chain's CDR3 is CASSSVVFNEQFF. The DNA for the CDR3 is TGCGCCAGCAGCTCGGTCGTTTTCAATGAGCAGTTCTTC.

V is TRBV15 and J is TRBJ1-5, with D tentatively TRBD1 (5 bases). Germline values: CDR1 LNHNV, CDR2 YYDKDF (reference sequence). The V and J ends lost 5 bases and 7 bases respectively, with 12 bases between them. The CDR3 contains 13 residues. The CDR3 bases are TGTGCCACCAGCGGGCCGGGGGAGCAGCCCCAGCATTTT. Translation gives CATSGPGEQPQHF.

A remark on this clone: Other DNA sequences from this sample encode an identical CDR3 as well. The chain has TRBV5-1 and TRBJ2-1, with 12 bases identical to TRBD2. V dropped 0 bases and J dropped 4; count of bases not matched to a gene: 2. Germline CDR1 reads SGHRS; CDR2 reads YFSETQ. CDR3 length: 16 residues. The CDR3: CASSLAGLAGYNEQFF. CDR3 nucleotide sequence: TGCGCCAGCAGCTTGGCCGGACTAGCGGGGTACAATGAGCAGTTCTTC.

The chain links TRBV7-2 to TRBJ2-7; 9 bases match TRBD1. Unmatched junction bases numbered 5, after V lost 1 base and J lost 7 bases. The CDR3 spans 14 residues. Germline CDR1 reads SGHTA; CDR2 reads FQGNSA. The CDR3 DNA sequence: TGTGCCAGCAGCTTAGTACAGGGGGCAGGGGAGCAGTACTTC. Amino acid sequence: CASSLVQGAGEQYF.

The chain employs TRBV11-3 and TRBJ1-1; D call uncertain. V was shortened by 5 bases and J by 0 bases, with 7 bases between the two germline ends. The V gene's germline CDR1 is SGHNT and CDR2 YENEEA. The CDR3 length is 13 residues. The CDR3 loop is CASSRDMNTEAFF. Written as DNA, the CDR3 is TGTGCCAGCAGCCGGGATATGAACACTGAAGCTTTCTTT.